These 27 T cell receptor beta chains originate from one sample sequenced in a study of blood T cells in healthy people across ages (dated by TCRdb to between 2014 and 2016). The library was produced with 5' RACE. Sequencing was performed on an Illumina HiSeq 2500. A second PCR of 7 to 11 cycles was performed with a sample-barcoded 5' primer and a J-beta primer mix. Starting from the raw public reads, TCRdb applied fastp trimming at Q25, assembled clones with MiXCR and retained in-frame beta chains. For every CDR3 protein sequence, its rows merge into one entry that carries the most common genes and DNA. Present in this sample are some 1.5 million distinct CDR3 sequences, approximately 28% of which were seen just once. The ten top clones hold more than 6% of the sample. The sequenced material came from blood. These receptor sequences come from a woman under 40 in good health.

J is TRBJ2-7 and V is TRBV28; 9 bases fit TRBD1. The CDR3 length is 15 residues. Germline CDR1 is MDHEN and CDR2 is SYDVKM. The ends lost 6 bases at V and 0 bases at J; junction bases unmatched: 6. The DNA for the CDR3 is TGTGCCAGCAGGACCGGACAGGGGTCCTCCTACGAGCAGTACTTC. Encoded protein: CASRTGQGSSYEQYF.

This clonotype turned up a few times. The chain combines TRBV12-3 or TRBV12-4 with TRBJ1-3; D may be TRBD1 (6 bases). CDR3 length: 15 residues. V was cut by 4 bases and J by 1 base, with 11 bases left in between. The CDR3 coding sequence is TGTGCCAGCAGTTACAGGGTTCAGTCTGGAAACACCATATATTTT. It is translated as CASSYRVQSGNTIYF.

The genes are TRBV20-1 and TRBJ1-2; the D is unclear. V gave up 2 bases and J gave up 6 bases, with 13 bases separating them. Germline-derived CDR1 and CDR2 are DFQATT and SNEGSKA (reference sequence). The CDR3 covers 13 residues. Here the CDR3 DNA reads TGCAGTGCTAGATTGGCCGAGGGAGATGGCTACACCTTC. Its translation: CSARLAEGDGYTF.

This clonotype appeared a single time. This chain links TRBV14 with TRBJ2-1, with D uncertain. Germline assignment: CDR1 SGHDN and CDR2 FVKESK. The CDR3 is 15 residues long. V dropped 4 bases and J dropped 8 bases, with 18 bases sitting between them. The CDR3 DNA reads TGTGCCAGCAGCCGCCTTCTTTCTAGTGTCGATGAGCAGTTCTTC. Amino acid sequence: CASSRLLSSVDEQFF.

This chain links TRBV12-3 or TRBV12-4 with TRBJ2-5; a weak D match, TRBD2 (5 bases). This CDR3 contains 14 residues. V lost 4 bases to trimming and J lost 4 bases, with 13 bases between them. CDR3 in DNA: TGTGCCAGCAGTTGCGGTCCGAGCGGAGAGACCCAGTACTTC. As protein: CASSCGPSGETQYF.

There are many counts of this clonotype. The gene calls are TRBV19 and TRBJ2-1; tentatively, D is TRBD1 (6 bases). Trimming took 8 bases from V and 7 from J, leaving 15 bases between them. The CDR3 spans 13 residues. Germline V gene data show CDR1 as LNHDA and CDR2 as SQIVND (reference sequence). This CDR3 reads CASSNGTGNEQFF. CDR3 DNA sequence: TGTGCCAGTTCAAACGGAACAGGGAATGAGCAGTTCTTC.

The chain has TRBV29-1 and TRBJ2-7; D possibly corresponds to TRBD2 (5 bases). Germline CDR1 reads SQVTM; CDR2 reads ANQGSEA. The V end lost 7 bases, the J end lost 2 bases, and 12 bases lay between the germline ends. CDR3 size: 12 residues. CDR3 DNA: TGCAGCGCTGCCGAGGGAACCTACGAGCAGTACTTC. Translated: CSAAEGTYEQYF.

This clonotype was observed many times. The chain employs TRBV6-1 and TRBJ2-3; D is unresolved. Germline loops: CDR1 MNHNS, CDR2 SASEGT. The CDR3 is made up of 14 amino acids. V shed 7 bases and J shed 5 bases, with 16 bases lying between them. The CDR3 DNA is TGTGCCAGCAAATTCGCTGGGTCCCAAGATACGCAGTATTTT. It codes for CASKFAGSQDTQYF.

The rearrangement joins TRBV15 to TRBJ2-7; TRBD1 agrees at 11 bases. The CDR3 has 13 amino acids. Germline V gives CDR1 LNHNV, CDR2 YYDKDF (reference sequence). J lost 9 bases, V lost 5 bases, and 6 bases had no gene match. CDR3 DNA sequence: TGTGCCACCAGCGAGAGGACAGGGGGCGGGCAGTACTTC. It encodes CATSERTGGGQYF.

This clonotype showed up many times. The chain recombines TRBV7-9 with TRBJ2-5, with D unclear. The CDR3 runs to 11 residues. The V end was cut by 4 bases, the J end by 4 bases, with 4 bases between. CDR1 SEHNR and CDR2 FQNEAQ come from the germline V gene (reference sequence). CDR3 bases: TGTGCCAGCAGCTCGATAGAGACCCAGTACTTC. It yields the protein CASSSIETQYF.

This clonotype was seen repeatedly, ten times or more. The rearrangement uses TRBV6-5 and TRBJ1-1; 7 bases are a match to TRBD1. The CDR3 sequence is 13 residues long. The V segment lost 8 bases and the J segment 4 bases; nucleotides outside the gene matches: 7. CDR1 is MNHEY and CDR2 is SVGAGI in the germline V gene. CDR3 DNA sequence: TGTGCCAGCGACAGGGCTGGGGGCACTGAAGCTTTCTTT. Protein product: CASDRAGGTEAFF.

With respect to this clonotype: Relative to the germline gene, one junction end is altered; a read error may explain this. The genes are TRBV20-1 and TRBJ2-3; 10 bases line up with TRBD2. This CDR3 region has 16 residues. Per germline, CDR1 DFQATT and CDR2 SNEGSKA (reference sequence). The CDR3 region has the DNA TGCAGTGCTGCCGATAGCGGGAGGCGCAGCACAGATACGCGGTATTTT. Translated: CSAADSGRRSTDTRYF.

This clonotype was seen at least ten times. This chain joins TRBV10-3 and TRBJ2-7; TRBD2 is a possible D gene (6 bases). Germline V gene lookup returns CDR1 ENHRY and CDR2 SYGVKD. The V gene lost 5 bases and the J gene lost 5 bases, with 13 bases spanning the gap. The CDR3 covers 13 residues. The CDR3 region has the DNA TGTGCCATCAGTCGACTAGTATCCGACGAGCAGTACTTC. As protein: CAISRLVSDEQYF.

This clonotype was counted a few times. The V gene is TRBV24-1, the J gene TRBJ2-1; 8 nucleotides agree with TRBD2. This CDR3 spans 17 amino acids. Germline loops: CDR1 KGHDR, CDR2 SFDVKD. The V gene end was trimmed by 2 bases and the J gene end by 8 bases; junction bases not matched to a gene: 13. DNA of the CDR3: TGTGCCACCAGTGATTCCTGGGGTAGCGGGACTATCTATGAGCAGTTCTTC. It codes for CATSDSWGSGTIYEQFF.

This rearrangement joins TRBV6-5 to TRBJ1-2; D not resolved. V dropped 5 bases and J dropped 3 bases, with 16 bases sitting between them. The CDR3 is 15 amino acids. The germline CDR1 and CDR2 sequences are MNHEY and SVGAGI. The CDR3 here is CASSPRRRRDYGYTF. The CDR3 DNA follows: TGTGCCAGCAGTCCCCGGCGTAGGAGGGACTATGGCTACACCTTC.

This clonotype was seen a handful of times. V is TRBV12-3 or TRBV12-4 and J is TRBJ2-7; weak D call: TRBD2 (6 bases). V was clipped by 5 bases and J by 6 bases, with 20 bases between them. There are 15 residues in the CDR3. For the CDR3, the DNA is TGTGCCAGCAGTCCCGCGGGATTCCGTAGAGGCGAGCAGTACTTC. Its protein product is CASSPAGFRRGEQYF.

The chain carries TRBV20-1 and TRBJ2-3; D not resolved. This CDR3 has 13 amino acids. V lost 6 bases and J 5 bases, leaving 15 bases between the germline ends. CDR1 and CDR2 from the germline V gene are DFQATT and SNEGSKA (reference sequence). The CDR3 sequence is CSAFHTGRDTQYF. The CDR3 DNA reads as TGCAGTGCGTTCCATACTGGCCGAGATACGCAGTATTTT.

This clonotype showed up just a few times. This rearrangement joins TRBV20-1 to TRBJ2-1; possibly TRBD2 for D (6 bases). The CDR3 length is 16 residues. Trimming cost V 0 bases and J 6 bases, with 18 bases left between them. The germline CDR1 and CDR2 sequences are DFQATT and SNEGSKA (reference sequence). The CDR3 DNA is TGCAGTGCTAGAGATAGGGATACTAGCATTATCAATGAGCAGTTCTTC. Amino acid sequence: CSARDRDTSIINEQFF.

This clonotype was seen ten or more times. V is TRBV7-2 and J is TRBJ2-5; no definite D call. From germline, CDR1 is SGHTA and CDR2 FQGNSA. There are 14 residues in the CDR3. V was clipped by 5 bases and J by 5 bases, with 15 bases between them. For the CDR3, the DNA is TGTGCCAGCAGCCCCGGGCGAAACGGGGAGACCCAGTACTTC. It is translated as CASSPGRNGETQYF.

This chain joins TRBV20-1 and TRBJ2-1; 11 nucleotides agree with TRBD2. This CDR3 is built from 20 residues. V gave up 1 base and J gave up 0 bases; unmatched junction bases: 14. Germline CDR1 reads DFQATT; CDR2 reads SNEGSKA (reference sequence). Written as DNA, the CDR3 is TGCAGTGCTAGAGGCATTAGCGGGGGGGCCTGGATGAGCTCCTACAATGAGCAGTTCTTC. It codes for CSARGISGGAWMSSYNEQFF.

This clonotype was observed once. The chain uses TRBV6-6 and TRBJ2-1; weak D call: TRBD2 (6 bases). This CDR3 has 14 residues. CDR1 and CDR2 from the germline V gene are MNHNY and SVGAGI (reference sequence). Trimming left V 4 bases short and J 13 bases short, with 20 bases between. Here the CDR3 reads CASSSVVEGETQFF. As DNA, the CDR3 is TGTGCCAGCAGTTCCGTTGTGGAGGGCGAGACCCAGTTCTTC.

In this sample, this clonotype turned up a few times. The genes are TRBV20-1 and TRBJ2-1, with 10 nucleotides matching TRBD2. Germline CDR1 DFQATT, CDR2 SNEGSKA (reference sequence). The V gene end was trimmed by 2 bases and the J gene end by 7 bases; junction bases not matched to a gene: 5. This CDR3 contains 14 residues. The CDR3 DNA is TGCAGTGCTAGAAGCGGGAGGGCCTTAAATGAGCAGTTCTTC. It yields the protein CSARSGRALNEQFF.

This clonotype was seen a handful of times. The chain couples TRBV4-1 to TRBJ1-1; D is undetermined. The V end was cut by 1 base, the J end by 8 bases, with 8 bases between. Germline CDR1 MGHRA, CDR2 YSYEKL. This CDR3 spans 12 amino acids. CDR3 sequence (DNA): TGCGCCAGCAGCCAAGCGGGCAGGGAAGCTTTCTTT. It codes for CASSQAGREAFF.

The chain is built from TRBV2 and TRBJ2-7; perhaps D is TRBD1 or TRBD2 (6 bases each). This CDR3 has 14 amino acids. Trimming took off 6 bases at V and 2 bases at J, with 14 bases between the two ends. Germline loops: CDR1 SNHLY, CDR2 FYNNEI. CDR3 in DNA: TGTGCCAGCAGCCGAGGGGGGCCACCCTACGAGCAGTACTTC. This translates into CASSRGGPPYEQYF. The complete variable domain, with remaining parts taken from reference TRBV2 and TRBJ2-7, reads EPEVTQTPSHQVTQMGQEVILRCVPISNHLYFYWYRQILGQKVEFLVSFYNNEISEKSEIFDDQFSVERPDGSNFTLKIRSTKLEDSAMYFCASSRGGPPYEQYFGPGTRLTVT.

There are a few counts of this clonotype. This sequence joins TRBV12-3 or TRBV12-4 and TRBJ2-7; the D gene could be TRBD1 or TRBD2 (5 bases each). The V end was cut by 6 bases, the J end by 4 bases, with 16 bases between. The CDR3 covers 14 residues. CDR3 DNA sequence: TGTGCCAGCAGCCACGGGACCGCTCGTTACGAGCAGTACTTC. The encoded protein is CASSHGTARYEQYF.

Turning to this clonotype: One base away lies a much larger clone, so this may be a sequencing read error. The chain uses TRBV11-2 and TRBJ2-7; D is uncertain. Germline-derived CDR1 and CDR2 are SGHAT and FQNNGV. The CDR3 sequence is 13 residues long. V was clipped by 2 bases and J by 7 bases, with 12 bases between them. The CDR3 spells CASSLSVGKEQYF. The CDR3 nucleotides are TGTGCCAGCAGCTTATCGGTCGGAAAGGAGCAGTACTTC.

The V call is TRBV7-2, the J call TRBJ2-1; 9 bases agree with TRBD2. J gave up 0 bases and V 3 bases, and 3 bases lay outside the gene matches. The CDR3 is 16 amino acids. Germline V gene data show CDR1 as SGHTA and CDR2 as FQGNSA. CDR3 loop: CASSLASGASYNEQFF. DNA of the CDR3: TGTGCCAGCAGCTTGGCTAGCGGGGCCTCCTACAATGAGCAGTTCTTC.